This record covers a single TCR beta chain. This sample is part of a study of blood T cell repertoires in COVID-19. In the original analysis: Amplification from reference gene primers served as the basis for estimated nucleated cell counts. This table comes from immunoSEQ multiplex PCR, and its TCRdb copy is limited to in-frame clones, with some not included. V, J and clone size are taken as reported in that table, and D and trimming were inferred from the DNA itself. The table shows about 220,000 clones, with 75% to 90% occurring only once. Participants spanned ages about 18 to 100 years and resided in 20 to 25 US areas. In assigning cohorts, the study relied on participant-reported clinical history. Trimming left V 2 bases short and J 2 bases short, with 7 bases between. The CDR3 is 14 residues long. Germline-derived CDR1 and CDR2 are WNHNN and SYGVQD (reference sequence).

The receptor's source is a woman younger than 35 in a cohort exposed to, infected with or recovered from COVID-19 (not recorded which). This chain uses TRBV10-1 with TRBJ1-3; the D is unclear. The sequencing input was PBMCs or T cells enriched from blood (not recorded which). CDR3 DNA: TGCGCCAGCAGTGAGGACACCGCTGGAAACACCATATATTTT. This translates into CASSEDTAGNTIYF.